This T cell receptor beta chain was found in a study of shared clonotypes between healthy human individuals. Study-level points and caveats: Larger estimated richness was generally seen in naive subsets than in memory subsets. Rarefaction showed sorted-subset sequencing was incomplete despite large depth.

Those who donated, Caucasian adults without exception, all lived in Nashville, Tennessee. A note on this clone: Its antigen is undetermined.

Authors' analysis steps: Sequence data from immunoSEQ were junction-only and lacked quality scores; consequently, filtering differed. Assay: immunoSEQ multiplex PCR; the TCRdb copy retains only in-frame clones and omits some. The V and J calls and clone size are taken from that table; D and trimming were inferred from the DNA. The repertoire includes about 1,500,000 clones, approximately 96% of them detected once, and roughly 1.2% sits in the top ten. V lost 4 bases and J 6 bases, leaving 18 bases between the germline ends. The CDR3 totals 16 residues. CDR1 and CDR2 (germline): MDHEN, SYDVKM. The source is a man younger than 45 in good health. Sample: naive CD4+ T cells sorted from blood. Subset meaning: CD45RA+ positively selected. The V and J genes are TRBV28 and TRBJ1-4, with D hard to call. The CDR3, as DNA: TGTGCCAGCAGTTCGGTCCGGAGAGGCGGGTATGAAAAACTGTTTTTT. Residues: CASSSVRRGGYEKLFF. Based on the CDR3 plus reference TRBV28 and TRBJ1-4, the full variable domain is DVKVTQSSRYLVKRTGEKVFLECVQDMDHENMFWYRQDPGLGLRLIYFSYDVKMKEKGDIPEGYSVSREKKERFSLILESASTNQTSMYLCASSSVRRGGYEKLFFGSGTQLSVL.